Listed below are T cell receptor beta chains from one sample, sequenced in a study of cytotoxic CD8 clonotypes in ibrutinib-treated CLL. The method was immunoSEQ multiplex PCR; TCRdb's version includes in-frame clones alone and lacks a portion of them. The repertoire holds more than 110,000 clones, with more than 75% as singletons. Sequenced material: PBMCs, taken after 24 months of ibrutinib treatment. The receptors here all came from a human donor with chronic lymphocytic leukemia. CDR3s leave out the opening cysteine and the closing phenylalanine or tryptophan. Some rows have no size entry. The others give once, few or many, or a class for an expanded clone.

clone_size	v_call	j_call	cdr3_aa
-	TRBV29-1	TRBJ2-7	SARGDAAASYEQY
-	TRBV4-3	TRBJ2-7	ASSQDPGQGGQY
-	TRBV29-1	TRBJ2-3	STTGLTDTQY
-	TRBV7-2	TRBJ2-5	ASSLGWPLGVQETQY
-	TRBV19	TRBJ2-1	ASSAQTGVSYNEQF
-	TRBV18	TRBJ1-4	ASSSPGLGATNEKLF
many	TRBV25-1	TRBJ1-5	ASSEGAEGNQPQH
-	TRBV7-2	TRBJ2-1	ASSFPRGTSLNEQF
-	TRBV21-1	TRBJ1-2	ASSKAPNTYGKDGYT
-	TRBV27	TRBJ2-7	ASSSGGPYEQY
-	TRBV5-1	TRBJ2-7	ASSLGQGESYEQY
-	TRBV7-2	TRBJ2-3	ASSSHSTDTQY
-	TRBV13	TRBJ2-3	ASSPWAQGPDTQY
-	TRBV4-1	TRBJ2-2	ASSQAGTSRGGELF
many	TRBV19	TRBJ2-5	ASSQEGGRQETQY
-	TRBV19	TRBJ2-7	ASSMGPQPGADEQY
-	TRBV4-2	TRBJ1-2	ASSGDRGIGYGYT
-	TRBV11-2	TRBJ1-2	ASSLTGAGTGVGYT
-	TRBV18	TRBJ2-5	ASSPGAGGGETQY
once	TRBV6-1	TRBJ1-2	ASRRSAAYGYT
few	TRBV7-2	TRBJ2-2	ASSRRTASIGYTGELF
-	TRBV16	TRBJ1-2	ASSQGLDGYT
-	TRBV7-6	TRBJ2-5	ASSLVPSGSGETQY
few	TRBV11-1	TRBJ2-1	ASSGYRDNEQF
-	TRBV6-5	TRBJ1-1	ASSPRALRSTEAF
-	TRBV18	TRBJ2-2	ASSPPVMAGELF
-	TRBV5-1	TRBJ1-2	ASSPRTANYGYT
-	TRBV19	TRBJ1-2	ASSGGADYGYT
-	TRBV5-1	TRBJ2-3	ASSLAASGGVSLLTDTQY
-	TRBV9	TRBJ1-6	ASSWTETGGDLDSPLH
few	TRBV29-1	TRBJ2-4	SAGPQNIQY
-	TRBV4-2	TRBJ1-1	ASSPGTGAWRTEAF
-	TRBV28	TRBJ1-2	ASSRPGVKYGYT
-	TRBV11-2	TRBJ1-2	ASSLGQGSGYT
-	TRBV5-1	TRBJ2-7	ASSLVKGEQY
few	TRBV11-2	TRBJ2-5	ASSSLLANQETQY
-	TRBV10-3	TRBJ2-1	AISESRGHEQF
-	TRBV15	TRBJ2-2	ATSREYGQNTGELF
-	TRBV28	TRBJ2-7	ASSLQGPYEQY
once	TRBV7-2	TRBJ2-5	ASSSGRWEETQY
-	TRBV28	TRBJ2-1	ASSLSPGTSGYNEQF
few	TRBV9	TRBJ2-2	ASSVVPDTGELF
-	TRBV27	TRBJ2-6	ASSSTGLAHSGANVLT
-	TRBV19	TRBJ2-2	ASSIGVYNTGELF